This paragraph covers one TCR beta chain sequence. The source of the sample is a study of CD8 T cells in Susac syndrome. Study-wide background: Each patient with Susac syndrome, at the time of blood draw, was therapy-naive, on corticosteroids, or on intravenous immunoglobulin alone.

Reverse transcription of about 0.45 to 1 ug RNA was carried out with random hexamers. An immunoSEQ multiplex PCR generated amplified TCR beta CDR3 products spanning 54 Vbeta and 13 Jbeta. One entry per CDR3 protein results from TCRdb running MiXCR on the immunoSEQ multiplex PCR reads. Among 74,000 or so distinct CDR3 sequences listed, 85% to 95% were seen once. The V end was cut by 1 base, the J end by 1 base, with 8 bases between. This CDR3 is built from 15 residues. Germline CDR1 MDHEN, CDR2 SYDVKM. Sequencing of TCR beta drew on CD8+ and CD4+ T cells from blood. As judged by recently defined diagnostic criteria, patients with Susac syndrome had definite or probable disease.

The chain has TRBV28 and TRBJ1-5, with D possibly being TRBD1 (6 bases). Input material: CD4+ T cells from PBMCs. The clonotype originates from a human donor with Susac syndrome. CDR3 in amino acids: CASSLLGASNQPQHF. The CDR3 DNA reads as TGTGCCAGCAGTTTATTGGGGGCGAGCAATCAGCCCCAGCATTTT.